This TCR beta chain was identified in a study of T cells expressing NK-cell markers (dated by TCRdb to 2018 to 2020). For the study in its entirety: Three sorted T-cell subsets (CD3+CD56+NKG2C+, CD3+CD56+NKG2C- and CD3+CD56-NKG2C+) from roughly 8 donors had their TCR beta-chain repertoires profiled. Seven of the eight sequenced donors were HCMV-seropositive and one was HCMV-seronegative. Randomly selected healthy volunteers, three men and five women, were used as the eight sequenced donors. Illumina HiSeq 2000/2500, MiSeq or NextSeq was used to sequence libraries as 2 x 150 bp reads.

Notes on this clonotype: This receptor's antigen is unknown.

A commercial ELISA kit detecting HCMV-specific IgG in serum was used to determine HCMV serostatus. Ficoll density gradient centrifugation was used to isolate peripheral blood mononuclear cells from blood. CDR3 length: 14 amino acids, cysteine to phenylalanine. No DNA accompanies this entry. Based on the germline V gene, the CDR1 and CDR2 sequences are SGDLS and YYNGEE. The sequencing machine was an Illumina HiSeq 2000. 5'RACE template switching, by which a universal primer site and unique molecular identifiers were added, was used to make TCR beta cDNA libraries. cDNA synthesis was primed from the TCR beta constant segment, followed by two successive PCR amplification steps. In the authors' own workflow: Reads were demultiplexed and grouped by UMI with MIGEC, and clonotypes were assembled and quantified with MiTCR. Only TCR cDNA sequences supported by at least two reads were kept to exclude erroneous sequences. Downstream repertoire analysis used the tcR package, and clonotypes were matched across fractions by CDR3 nucleotide sequence plus V segment. VDJmatch was used to annotate antigen specificity against VDJdb, with one amino acid substitution in CDR3 permitted. TCRdb reprocessed the reads; each CDR3 protein sequence makes one entry, and DNA is unavailable. What appears here as the V and J calls and clone size reflects TCRdb's work, not the paper's. The table for this sample lists about 260,000 distinct CDR3 sequences. 4% to 5% of the sample rests with the top ten.

On the study overall, not on this receptor specifically: In 5 to 7 donors, the dominant CD3+CD56+NKG2C+ clonotypes were found to rank among the top 10 CD8+ clonotypes and to make up roughly 1.0-7.0% of CD8+ T cells. Those dominant clonotypes were again the most abundant among CD3+CD56-NKG2C+ cells in a handful of donors, at roughly 25-65%. Whether the expanded NKG2C-expressing T cell clones were specific for HCMV antigens remained unclear.

The V and J genes are TRBV9 and TRBJ2-1; the D call from TCRdb, TRBD1, cannot be confirmed without DNA. The sequenced sample consisted of blood T cells: a sorted CD56 or NKG2C T cell subset, CD4+ or CD8+ T cells, or bulk PBMC T cells (not recorded which). This receptor was taken from a woman between 18 and 70 years old in good health. The CDR3 region reads CASSGPPGGFPQFF.